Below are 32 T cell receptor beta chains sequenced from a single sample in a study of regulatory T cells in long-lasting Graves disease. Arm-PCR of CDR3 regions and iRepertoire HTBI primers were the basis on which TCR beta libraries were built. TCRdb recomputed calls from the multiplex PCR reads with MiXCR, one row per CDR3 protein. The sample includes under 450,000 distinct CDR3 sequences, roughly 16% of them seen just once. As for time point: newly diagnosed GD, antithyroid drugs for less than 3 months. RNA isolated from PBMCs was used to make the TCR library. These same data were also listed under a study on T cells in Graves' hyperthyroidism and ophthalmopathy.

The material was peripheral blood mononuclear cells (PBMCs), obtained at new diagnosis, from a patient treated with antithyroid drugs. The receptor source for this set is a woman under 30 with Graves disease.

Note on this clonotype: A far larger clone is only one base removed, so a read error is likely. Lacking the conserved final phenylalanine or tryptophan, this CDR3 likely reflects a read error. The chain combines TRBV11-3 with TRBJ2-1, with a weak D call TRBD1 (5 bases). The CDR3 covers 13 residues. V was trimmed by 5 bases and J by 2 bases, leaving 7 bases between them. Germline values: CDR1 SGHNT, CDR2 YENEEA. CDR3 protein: CASSQGAYNEQFS. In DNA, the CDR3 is TGTGCCAGCAGCCAAGGGGCCTACAATGAGCAGTTCTCC.

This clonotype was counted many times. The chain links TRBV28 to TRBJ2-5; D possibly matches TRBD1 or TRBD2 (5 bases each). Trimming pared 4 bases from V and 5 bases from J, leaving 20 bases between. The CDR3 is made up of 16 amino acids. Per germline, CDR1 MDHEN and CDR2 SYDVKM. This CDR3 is CASSSVLGTFGETQYF. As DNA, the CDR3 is TGTGCCAGCAGTTCTGTTTTGGGGACCTTTGGGGAGACCCAGTACTTC.

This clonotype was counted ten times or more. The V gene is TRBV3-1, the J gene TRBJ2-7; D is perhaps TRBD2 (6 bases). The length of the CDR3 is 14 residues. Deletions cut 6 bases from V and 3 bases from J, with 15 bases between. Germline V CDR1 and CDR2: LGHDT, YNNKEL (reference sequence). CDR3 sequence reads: CASSPGTQDYEQYF. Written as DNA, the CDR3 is TGTGCCAGCAGTCCCGGGACTCAGGACTACGAGCAGTACTTC.

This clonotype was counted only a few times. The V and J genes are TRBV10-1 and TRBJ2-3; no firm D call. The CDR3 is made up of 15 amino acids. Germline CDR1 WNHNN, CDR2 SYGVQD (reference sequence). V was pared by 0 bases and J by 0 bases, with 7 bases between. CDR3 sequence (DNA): TGCGCCAGCAGTGAGTCTCGGTGGAGCACAGATACGCAGTATTTT. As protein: CASSESRWSTDTQYF.

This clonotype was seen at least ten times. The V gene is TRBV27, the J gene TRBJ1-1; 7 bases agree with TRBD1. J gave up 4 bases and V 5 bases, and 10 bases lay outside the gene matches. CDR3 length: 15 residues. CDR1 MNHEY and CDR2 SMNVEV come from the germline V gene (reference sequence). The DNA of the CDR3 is TGTGCCAGCAGTATTCGACAGGGTCGGGGCACTGAAGCTTTCTTT. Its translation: CASSIRQGRGTEAFF.

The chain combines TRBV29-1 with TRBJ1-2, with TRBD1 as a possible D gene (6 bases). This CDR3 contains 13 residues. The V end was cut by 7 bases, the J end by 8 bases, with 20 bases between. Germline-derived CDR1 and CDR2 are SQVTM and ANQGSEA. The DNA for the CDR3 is TGCAGCGCCCCGAGGGGGGTTCTCGGCGGCTACACCTTC. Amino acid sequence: CSAPRGVLGGYTF.

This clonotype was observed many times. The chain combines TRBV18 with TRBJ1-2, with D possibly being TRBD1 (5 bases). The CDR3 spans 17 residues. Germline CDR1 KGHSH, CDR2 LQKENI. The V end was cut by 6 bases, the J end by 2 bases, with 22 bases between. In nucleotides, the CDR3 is TGTGCCAGCTCCCCCTCAGACCCGGGACTTAGAAACTATGGCTACACCTTC. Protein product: CASSPSDPGLRNYGYTF.

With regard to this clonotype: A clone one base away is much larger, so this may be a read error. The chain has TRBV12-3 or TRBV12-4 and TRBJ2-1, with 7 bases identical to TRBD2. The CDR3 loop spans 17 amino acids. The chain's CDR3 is CASTRLAGVDSYNEQSF. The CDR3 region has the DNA TGTGCCAGCACCCGCCTCGCGGGGGTTGATTCCTACAATGAGCAGTCCTTC.

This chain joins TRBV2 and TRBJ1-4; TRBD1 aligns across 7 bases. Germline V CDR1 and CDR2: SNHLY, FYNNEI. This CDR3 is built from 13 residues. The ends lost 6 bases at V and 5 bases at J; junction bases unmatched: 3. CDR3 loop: CASSGTANEKLFF. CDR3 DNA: TGTGCCAGCAGCGGGACAGCGAATGAAAAACTGTTTTTT.

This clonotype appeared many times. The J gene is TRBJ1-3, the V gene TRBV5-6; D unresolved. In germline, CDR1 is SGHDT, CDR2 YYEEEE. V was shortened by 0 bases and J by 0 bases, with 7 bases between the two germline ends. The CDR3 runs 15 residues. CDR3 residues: CASSLVESSGNTIYF. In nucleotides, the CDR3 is TGTGCCAGCAGCTTGGTCGAGAGCTCTGGAAACACCATATATTTT.

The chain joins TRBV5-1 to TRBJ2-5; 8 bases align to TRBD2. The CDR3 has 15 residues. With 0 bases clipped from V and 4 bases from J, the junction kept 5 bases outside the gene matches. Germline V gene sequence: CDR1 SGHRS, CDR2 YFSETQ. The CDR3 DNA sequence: TGCGCCAGCAGCTTGGAGGGCGGGAGGACAGAGACCCAGTACTTC. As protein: CASSLEGGRTETQYF.

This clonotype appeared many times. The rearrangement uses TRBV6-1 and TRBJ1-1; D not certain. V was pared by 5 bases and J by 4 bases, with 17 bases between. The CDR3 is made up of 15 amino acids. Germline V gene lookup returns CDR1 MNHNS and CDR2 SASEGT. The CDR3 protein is CASSPLGGLSTEAFF. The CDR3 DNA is TGTGCCAGCAGTCCCCTCGGAGGGCTGTCCACTGAAGCTTTCTTT.

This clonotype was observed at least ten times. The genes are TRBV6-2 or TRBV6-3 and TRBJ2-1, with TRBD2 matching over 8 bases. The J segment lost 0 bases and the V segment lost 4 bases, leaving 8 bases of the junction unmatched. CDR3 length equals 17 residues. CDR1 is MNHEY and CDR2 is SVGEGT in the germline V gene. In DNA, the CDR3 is TGTGCCAGCAGTTTAGCGGGAAGCATAAGCTCCTACAATGAGCAGTTCTTC. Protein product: CASSLAGSISSYNEQFF.

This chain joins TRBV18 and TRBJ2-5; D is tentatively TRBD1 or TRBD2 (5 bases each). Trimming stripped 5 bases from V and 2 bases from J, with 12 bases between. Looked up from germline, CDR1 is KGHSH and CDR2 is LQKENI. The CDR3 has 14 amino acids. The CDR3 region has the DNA TGTGCCAGCTCAAGCCGGGGCCAACAAGAGACCCAGTACTTC. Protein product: CASSSRGQQETQYF.

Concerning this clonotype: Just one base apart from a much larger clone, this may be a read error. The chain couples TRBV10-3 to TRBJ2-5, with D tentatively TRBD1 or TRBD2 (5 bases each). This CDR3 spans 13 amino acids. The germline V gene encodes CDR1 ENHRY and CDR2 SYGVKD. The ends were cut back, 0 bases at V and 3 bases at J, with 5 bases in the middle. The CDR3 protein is CAISESGEETQYF. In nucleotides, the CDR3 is TGTGCCATCAGTGAGTCGGGGGAAGAGACCCAGTACTTC.

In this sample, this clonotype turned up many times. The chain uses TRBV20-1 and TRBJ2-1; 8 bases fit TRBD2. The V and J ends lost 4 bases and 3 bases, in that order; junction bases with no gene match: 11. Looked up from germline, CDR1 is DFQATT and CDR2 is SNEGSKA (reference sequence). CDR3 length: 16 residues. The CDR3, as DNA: TGCAGTGCTAATCAGCGGGGGCTATATGACTACAATGAGCAGTTCTTC. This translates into CSANQRGLYDYNEQFF.

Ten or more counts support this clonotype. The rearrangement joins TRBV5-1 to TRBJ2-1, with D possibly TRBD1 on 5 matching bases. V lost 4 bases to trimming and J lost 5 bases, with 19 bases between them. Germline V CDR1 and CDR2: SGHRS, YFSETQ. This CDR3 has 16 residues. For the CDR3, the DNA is TGCGCCAGCAGCACCCGACAGAAATACCTAGACAATGAGCAGTTCTTC. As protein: CASSTRQKYLDNEQFF.

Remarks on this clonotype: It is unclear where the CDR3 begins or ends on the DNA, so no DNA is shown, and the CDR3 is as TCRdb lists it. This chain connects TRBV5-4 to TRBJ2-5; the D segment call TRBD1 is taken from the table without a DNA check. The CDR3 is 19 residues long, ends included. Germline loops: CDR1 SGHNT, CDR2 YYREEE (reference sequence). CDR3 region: CASSLWGQGAFQYQETPYF.

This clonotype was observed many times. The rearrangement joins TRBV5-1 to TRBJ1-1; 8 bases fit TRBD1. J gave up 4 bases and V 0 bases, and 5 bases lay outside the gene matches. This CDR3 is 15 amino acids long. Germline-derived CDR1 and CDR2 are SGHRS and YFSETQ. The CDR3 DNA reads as TGCGCCAGCAGCTTGGACAGGGGGGGGATCACTGAAGCTTTCTTT. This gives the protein CASSLDRGGITEAFF. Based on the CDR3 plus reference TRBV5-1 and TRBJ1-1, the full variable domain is KAGVTQTPRYLIKTRGQQVTLSCSPISGHRSVSWYQQTPGQGLQFLFEYFSETQRNKGNFPGRFSGRQFSNSRSEMNVSTLELGDSALYLCASSLDRGGITEAFFGQGTRLTVV.

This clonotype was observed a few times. The CDR3: CSVERRVRVNEQFF. CDR3 in DNA: TGCAGCGTTGAGCGGAGGGTCAGGGTCAATGAGCAGTTCTTC. The V and J genes are TRBV29-1 and TRBJ2-1; possibly TRBD2 for D (6 bases). V was pared by 3 bases and J by 6 bases, with 15 bases between. Per germline, CDR1 SQVTM and CDR2 ANQGSEA. The CDR3 has 14 residues.

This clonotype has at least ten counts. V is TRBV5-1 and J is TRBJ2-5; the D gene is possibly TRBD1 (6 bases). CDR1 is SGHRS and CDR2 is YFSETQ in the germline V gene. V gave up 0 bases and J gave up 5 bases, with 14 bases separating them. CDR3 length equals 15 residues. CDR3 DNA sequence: TGCGCCAGCAGCTTGGTTGCAGGGGAGAGGGAGACCCAGTACTTC. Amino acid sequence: CASSLVAGERETQYF.

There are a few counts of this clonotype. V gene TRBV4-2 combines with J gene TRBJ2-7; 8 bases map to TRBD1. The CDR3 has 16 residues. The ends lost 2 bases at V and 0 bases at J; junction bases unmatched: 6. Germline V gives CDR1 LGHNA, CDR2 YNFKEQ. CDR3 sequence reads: CASSQTGGRVSYEQYF. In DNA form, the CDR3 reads TGTGCCAGCAGCCAAACAGGGGGTCGGGTCTCCTACGAGCAGTACTTC.

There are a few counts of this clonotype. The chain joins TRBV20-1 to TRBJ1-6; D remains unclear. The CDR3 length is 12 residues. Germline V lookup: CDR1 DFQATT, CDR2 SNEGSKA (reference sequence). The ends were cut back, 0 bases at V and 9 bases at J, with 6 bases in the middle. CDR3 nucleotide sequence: TGCAGTGCTAGAGATGTGAGTTCACCCCTCCACTTT. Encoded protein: CSARDVSSPLHF.

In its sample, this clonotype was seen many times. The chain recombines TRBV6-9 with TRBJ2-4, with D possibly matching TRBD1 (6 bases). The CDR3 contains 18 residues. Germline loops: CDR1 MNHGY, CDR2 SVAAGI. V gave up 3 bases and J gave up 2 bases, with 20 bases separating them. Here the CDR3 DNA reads TGTGCCAGCAGTTACAATTCAGGGGAGTTATTTCCCAAAAACATTCAGTACTTC. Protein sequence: CASSYNSGELFPKNIQYF.

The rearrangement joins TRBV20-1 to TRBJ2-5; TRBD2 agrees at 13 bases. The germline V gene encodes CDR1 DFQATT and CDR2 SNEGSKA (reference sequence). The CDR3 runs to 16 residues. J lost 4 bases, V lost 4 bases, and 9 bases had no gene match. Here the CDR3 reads CSATRTSGRSRETQYF. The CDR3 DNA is TGCAGTGCTACCCGGACTAGCGGGAGATCTAGAGAGACCCAGTACTTC.

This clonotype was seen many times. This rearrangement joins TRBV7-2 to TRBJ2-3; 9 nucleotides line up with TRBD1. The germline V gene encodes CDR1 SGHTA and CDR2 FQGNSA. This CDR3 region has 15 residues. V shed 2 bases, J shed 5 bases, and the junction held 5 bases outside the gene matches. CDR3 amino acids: CASSLRTGEKDTQYF. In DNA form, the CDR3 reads TGTGCCAGCAGCTTACGGACAGGGGAAAAAGATACGCAGTATTTT.

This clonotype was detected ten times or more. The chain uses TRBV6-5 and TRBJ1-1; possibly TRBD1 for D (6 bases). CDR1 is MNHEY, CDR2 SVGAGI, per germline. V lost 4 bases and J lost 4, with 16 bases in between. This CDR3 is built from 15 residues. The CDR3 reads CASSSTEQGITEAFF. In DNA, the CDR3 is TGTGCCAGCAGTTCCACCGAACAGGGTATCACTGAAGCTTTCTTT.

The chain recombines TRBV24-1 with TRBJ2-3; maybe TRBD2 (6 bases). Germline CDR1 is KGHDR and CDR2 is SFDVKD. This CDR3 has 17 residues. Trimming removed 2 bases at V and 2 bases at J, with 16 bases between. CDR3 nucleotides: TGTGCCACCAGTGATTGGGGAGGTTCAGCTCTCACAGATACGCAGTATTTT. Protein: CATSDWGGSALTDTQYF.

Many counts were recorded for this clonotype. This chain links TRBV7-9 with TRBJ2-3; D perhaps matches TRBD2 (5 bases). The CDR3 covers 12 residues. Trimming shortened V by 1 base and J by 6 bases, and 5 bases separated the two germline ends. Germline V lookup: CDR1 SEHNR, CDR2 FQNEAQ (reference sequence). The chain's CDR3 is CASSLGRDTQYF. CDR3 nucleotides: TGTGCCAGCAGCTTAGGGAGGGATACGCAGTATTTT.

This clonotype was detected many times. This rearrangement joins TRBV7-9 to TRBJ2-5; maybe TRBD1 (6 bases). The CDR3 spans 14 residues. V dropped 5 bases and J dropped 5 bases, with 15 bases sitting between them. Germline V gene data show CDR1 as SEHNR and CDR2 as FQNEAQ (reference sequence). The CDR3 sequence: CASSPQGMWETQYF. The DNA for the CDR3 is TGTGCCAGCAGCCCGCAGGGGATGTGGGAGACCCAGTACTTC.

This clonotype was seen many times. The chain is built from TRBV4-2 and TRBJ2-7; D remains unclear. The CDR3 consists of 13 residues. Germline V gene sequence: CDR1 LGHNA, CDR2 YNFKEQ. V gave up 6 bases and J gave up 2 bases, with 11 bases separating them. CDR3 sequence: CASRGQAAYEQYF. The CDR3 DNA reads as TGTGCCAGCAGAGGGCAGGCCGCCTACGAGCAGTACTTC.

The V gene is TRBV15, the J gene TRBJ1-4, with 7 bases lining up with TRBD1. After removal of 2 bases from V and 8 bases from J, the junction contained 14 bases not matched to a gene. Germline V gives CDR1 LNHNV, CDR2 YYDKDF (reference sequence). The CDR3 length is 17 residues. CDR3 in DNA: TGTGCCACCAGCAGACCGGGACAGCTTGCCATCGGGGAAAAACTGTTTTTT. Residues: CATSRPGQLAIGEKLFF.